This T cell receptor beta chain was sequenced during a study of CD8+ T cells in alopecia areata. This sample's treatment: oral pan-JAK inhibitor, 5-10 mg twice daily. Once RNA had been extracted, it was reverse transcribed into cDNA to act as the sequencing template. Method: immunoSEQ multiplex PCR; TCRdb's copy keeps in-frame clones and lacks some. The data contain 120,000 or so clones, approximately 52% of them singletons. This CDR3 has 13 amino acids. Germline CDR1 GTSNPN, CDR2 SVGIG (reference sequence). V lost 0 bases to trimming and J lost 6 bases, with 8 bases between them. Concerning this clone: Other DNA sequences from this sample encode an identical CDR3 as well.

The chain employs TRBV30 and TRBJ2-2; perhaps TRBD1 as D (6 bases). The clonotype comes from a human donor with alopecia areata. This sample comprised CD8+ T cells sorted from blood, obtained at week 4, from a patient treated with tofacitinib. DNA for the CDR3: TGTGCCTGGAGTGTAGGGGGAGCCGGGGAGCTGTTTTTT. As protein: CAWSVGGAGELFF.